The 26 T cell receptor beta chains given below trace back to one sample, sequenced in a study of T cells after posttransplantation cyclophosphamide. Clones were read by immunoSEQ multiplex PCR, and TCRdb kept only the in-frame ones, dropping some. Reported are tens of thousands of clones, none seen only once; the ten largest carry over 2%. Sequenced input: PBMCs. All receptors derive from a middle-aged man in good health, CMV-negative, and a related stem cell transplant donor.

In this sample, this clone turned up many times. J is TRBJ2-1 and V is TRBV28; D gene unclear. V was cut by 5 bases and J by 0 bases, with 5 bases left in between. This CDR3 contains 13 residues. Germline CDR1 reads MDHEN; CDR2 reads SYDVKM. The CDR3 sequence: CASSLSSYNEQFF. As DNA, the CDR3 is TGTGCCAGCAGTCTAAGCTCCTACAATGAGCAGTTCTTC.

The chain links TRBV30 to TRBJ1-2; TRBD1 agrees at 11 bases. J lost 8 bases, V lost 5 bases, and 19 bases had no gene match. This CDR3 contains 17 residues. Germline values: CDR1 GTSNPN, CDR2 SVGIG (reference sequence). CDR3 coding DNA: TGTGCCTGGGGGTCCGCCCTCCCGGGACAGGGGGTAGTGGGCTACACCTTC. Translated, it gives CAWGSALPGQGVVGYTF.

In this sample, this clone turned up many times. This chain links TRBV2 with TRBJ2-7; a possible D gene is TRBD1 (6 bases). Germline values: CDR1 SNHLY, CDR2 FYNNEI. The CDR3 is 13 amino acids. Trimming took off 4 bases at V and 3 bases at J, with 10 bases between the two ends. CDR3 nucleotides: TGTGCCAGCAGTGGGACAGATTTCTACGAGCAGTACTTC. Translation gives CASSGTDFYEQYF.

This clone was counted many times. CDR3 protein: CASSYGTSDKETQYF. In DNA form, the CDR3 reads TGTGCCAGCAGCTACGGGACTAGTGATAAAGAGACCCAGTACTTC. The chain couples TRBV5-8 to TRBJ2-5; 8 bases are shared with TRBD2. The CDR3 consists of 15 residues. The junction had 7 bases not matched to a gene; V was cut back by 3 bases and J by 3 bases. Germline CDR1 reads SGHTS; CDR2 reads YDEGEE.

The table lists this clone with many counts. The CDR3 DNA sequence: TGTGCCAGCAGTTTAACAGGGCTAGGGGACTACGAGCAGTACTTC. It specifies CASSLTGLGDYEQYF. The chain couples TRBV27 to TRBJ2-7; a possible D gene is TRBD1 (6 bases). Between the trimmed V and J ends, which lost 2 bases and 3 bases, there was a span of 14 bases. The V gene's germline CDR1 is MNHEY and CDR2 SMNVEV (reference sequence). The CDR3 is 15 amino acids.

This clone was observed many times. V gene TRBV7-6 combines with J gene TRBJ1-5, with D maybe TRBD1 (5 bases). Germline values: CDR1 SGHVS, CDR2 FNYEAQ. V shed 0 bases and J shed 7 bases, with 10 bases lying between them. CDR3 length: 14 amino acids. In DNA form, the CDR3 reads TGTGCCAGCAGCTTAGCAGGGGTCGGGCAGCCCCAGCATTTT. Residues: CASSLAGVGQPQHF.

The chain carries TRBV28 and TRBJ2-5, with a tentative D call TRBD2 (7 bases). The end of the DNA is better explained by TRBJ2-7, so the J call may be wrong. This CDR3 is built from 16 residues. The germline gives CDR1 MDHEN, CDR2 SYDVKM. This CDR3 reads CASSSLGGPRTYEQYF. The CDR3 DNA is TGTGCCAGCAGTTCCCTCGGGGGGCCTAGGACCTACGAGCAGTACTTC.

This clone occurred many times. V gene TRBV7-9 combines with J gene TRBJ2-1; tentative D call: TRBD1 (5 bases). This CDR3 contains 14 residues. Germline assignment: CDR1 SEHNR and CDR2 FQNEAQ (reference sequence). Trimming cost V 2 bases and J 6 bases, with 11 bases left between them. CDR3 protein: CASSLTGTFNEQFF. In DNA, the CDR3 is TGTGCCAGCAGCTTAACAGGCACTTTCAATGAGCAGTTCTTC.

Ten or more counts support this clone. This chain connects TRBV7-2 to TRBJ2-1, with TRBD2 as a possible D gene (6 bases). Trimming took 5 bases from V and 0 from J, leaving 20 bases between them. Germline values: CDR1 SGHTA, CDR2 FQGNSA. This CDR3 is built from 18 residues. CDR3 sequence (DNA): TGTGCCAGCAGCCCGGCCGCCCCCGGGACTTTCTCCTACAATGAGCAGTTCTTC. Protein sequence: CASSPAAPGTFSYNEQFF.

This clone has at least ten counts. This chain joins TRBV4-1 and TRBJ2-3; 8 nucleotides line up with TRBD2. V was clipped by 0 bases and J by 11 bases; unmatched bases: 10. Germline V CDR1 and CDR2: MGHRA, YSYEKL. The CDR3 has 15 amino acids. The CDR3 nucleotides read TGCGCCAGCAGCCAAGAGGGGGTAGCGGGAATGGAGCAGTATTTT. It codes for CASSQEGVAGMEQYF.

At least ten counts were recorded for this clone. The rearrangement uses TRBV27 and TRBJ1-1, with D maybe TRBD1 (6 bases). CDR3 length: 14 amino acids. Trimming took off 6 bases at V and 8 bases at J, with 19 bases between the two ends. Per the germline V gene, CDR1 is MNHEY and CDR2 is SMNVEV (reference sequence). CDR3 DNA: TGTGCCAGCAGACCTCCAGGGGCTGGGGAGGAAGCTTTCTTT. It is translated as CASRPPGAGEEAFF.

This clone was seen at least ten times. The genes are TRBV6-6 and TRBJ2-5, with D uncertain. Germline CDR1 is MNHNY and CDR2 is SVGAGI (reference sequence). This CDR3 is 13 amino acids long. With 3 bases removed from V and 1 base from J, the gap between germline ends came to 6 bases. CDR3 nucleotide sequence: TGTGCCAGCAGTTATAGAGCCCAAGAGACCCAGTACTTC. Residues: CASSYRAQETQYF.

This clone occurred many times. The chain combines TRBV5-6 with TRBJ1-2, with a tentative D call TRBD1 (6 bases). Germline values: CDR1 SGHDT, CDR2 YYEEEE. V gave up 2 bases and J gave up 8 bases, with 16 bases separating them. CDR3 length: 14 residues. The CDR3 DNA is TGTGCCAGCAGCTTATACTACAGGGCTTACGGCTACACCTTC. This codes for CASSLYYRAYGYTF.

This clone was seen at least ten times. The chain couples TRBV9 to TRBJ2-3, with D uncertain. The CDR3 is made up of 14 amino acids. The V gene's germline CDR1 is SGDLS and CDR2 YYNGEE. Trimming removed 3 bases at V and 4 bases at J, with 12 bases between. The chain's CDR3 is CASSERVDSDTQYF. CDR3 in DNA: TGTGCCAGCAGCGAACGAGTAGACTCAGATACGCAGTATTTT.

This clone was observed at least ten times. The chain recombines TRBV5-4 with TRBJ2-3; 12 bases are a match to TRBD2. The ends lost 4 bases at V and 0 bases at J; junction bases unmatched: 6. The CDR3 is 17 amino acids. From germline, CDR1 is SGHNT and CDR2 YYREEE (reference sequence). Here the CDR3 DNA reads TGTGCCAGCAGCGAGGGACTAGCGGGTACGAGCACAGATACGCAGTATTTT. Amino acids: CASSEGLAGTSTDTQYF.

This clone occurred many times. The chain couples TRBV2 to TRBJ1-1, with D unclear. The CDR3 extends over 15 amino acids. Per the germline V gene, CDR1 is SNHLY and CDR2 is FYNNEI. V gave up 7 bases and J gave up 8 bases, with 23 bases separating them. The CDR3 loop is CASTKFGERPGEAFF. The CDR3 DNA is TGTGCCAGCACTAAATTCGGGGAAAGACCTGGAGAAGCTTTCTTT.

In this sample, this clone turned up many times. J is TRBJ2-1 and V is TRBV6-5; D might be TRBD1 (6 bases). The CDR3 runs to 13 residues. Per the germline V gene, CDR1 is MNHEY and CDR2 is SVGAGI. V lost 8 bases, J lost 6 bases, and 14 bases lay in between. CDR3 in DNA: TGTGCCAGCGAGGACAGAGGTGCCAATGAGCAGTTCTTC. This codes for CASEDRGANEQFF.

This clone was counted at least ten times. The V and J genes are TRBV7-2 and TRBJ1-3; D gene uncertain. This CDR3 has 16 residues. The ends were cut back, 1 base at V and 0 bases at J, with 10 bases in the middle. Per germline, CDR1 SGHTA and CDR2 FQGNSA. The CDR3 sequence is CASSLDSLYSGNTIYF. As DNA, the CDR3 is TGTGCCAGCAGCTTAGACAGTTTGTACTCTGGAAACACCATATATTTT.

This clone occurred many times. This chain joins TRBV7-9 and TRBJ2-3, with D maybe TRBD2 (6 bases). Trimming took off 0 bases at V and 4 bases at J, with 17 bases between the two ends. This CDR3 comprises 17 residues. Germline V gene data show CDR1 as SEHNR and CDR2 as FQNEAQ (reference sequence). CDR3 coding DNA: TGTGCCAGCAGCTTAGCGCTAGGGACTCCTGGGGCAGATACGCAGTATTTT. It is translated as CASSLALGTPGADTQYF.

This clone was recorded many times. This chain joins TRBV7-6 and TRBJ2-7; TRBD2 agrees at 8 bases. The CDR3 is 14 residues long. Trimming at V came to 5 bases and at J to 0 bases, leaving 3 bases not matched to a gene. The germline V gene encodes CDR1 SGHVS and CDR2 FNYEAQ. The CDR3 region is CASSQRESSYEQYF. CDR3 nucleotides: TGTGCCAGCAGCCAGCGGGAGAGCTCCTACGAGCAGTACTTC.

This clone was detected ten times or more. CDR3 region: CASSGPSGTGELFF. The DNA of the CDR3 is TGTGCCAGCAGTGGACCCTCAGGCACCGGGGAGCTGTTTTTT. The chain has TRBV6-4 and TRBJ2-2; D uncertain. The CDR3 has 14 residues. Trimming pared 4 bases from V and 4 bases from J, leaving 10 bases between. Germline V lookup: CDR1 MRHNA, CDR2 SNTAGT.

This clone was seen many times. V is TRBV19 and J is TRBJ1-1; TRBD1 agrees at 8 bases. Per the germline V gene, CDR1 is LNHDA and CDR2 is SQIVND (reference sequence). This CDR3 contains 13 residues. V trimming: 8 bases; J trimming: 4 bases; junction bases outside the gene matches: 6. The CDR3 DNA sequence: TGTGCCAGTCAGCGAACAGGGGGCACTGAAGCTTTCTTT. It yields the protein CASQRTGGTEAFF.

This clone was seen many times. This chain joins TRBV10-1 and TRBJ2-2, with 9 bases that match TRBD1. J gave up 6 bases and V 7 bases, and 3 bases lay outside the gene matches. Germline V lookup: CDR1 WNHNN, CDR2 SYGVQD (reference sequence). This CDR3 has 13 amino acids. The CDR3 sequence: CASKGTGPGELFF. Written as DNA, the CDR3 is TGCGCCAGCAAGGGGACAGGGCCCGGGGAGCTGTTTTTT.

At least ten counts were recorded for this clone. The chain is built from TRBV5-6 and TRBJ1-3, with a weak D call TRBD1 (5 bases). Germline V gene sequence: CDR1 SGHDT, CDR2 YYEEEE. Trimming shortened V by 4 bases and J by 3 bases, and 11 bases separated the two germline ends. The CDR3 length is 14 residues. CDR3 in amino acids: CASSIGRVGNTIYF. For the CDR3, the DNA is TGTGCCAGCAGCATAGGCAGGGTTGGAAACACCATATATTTT.

This clone was seen at least ten times. The chain combines TRBV4-2 with TRBJ1-2, with TRBD1 matching 7 bases. V gave up 4 bases and J gave up 2 bases; unmatched junction bases: 4. CDR3 size: 14 residues. From germline, CDR1 is LGHNA and CDR2 YNFKEQ. The CDR3 loop reads CASSPLTGNYGYTF. CDR3 DNA sequence: TGTGCCAGCAGCCCGCTGACAGGGAACTATGGCTACACCTTC.

The sample holds many counts of this clone. This chain uses TRBV5-1 with TRBJ2-4; maybe TRBD1 (5 bases). Looked up from germline, CDR1 is SGHRS and CDR2 is YFSETQ. This CDR3 is 12 amino acids long. Trimming cost V 3 bases and J 14 bases, with 15 bases left between them. This CDR3 is CASSSFEGVEYF. In DNA form, the CDR3 reads TGCGCCAGCAGCTCCTTTGAAGGGGTGGAGTACTTC.